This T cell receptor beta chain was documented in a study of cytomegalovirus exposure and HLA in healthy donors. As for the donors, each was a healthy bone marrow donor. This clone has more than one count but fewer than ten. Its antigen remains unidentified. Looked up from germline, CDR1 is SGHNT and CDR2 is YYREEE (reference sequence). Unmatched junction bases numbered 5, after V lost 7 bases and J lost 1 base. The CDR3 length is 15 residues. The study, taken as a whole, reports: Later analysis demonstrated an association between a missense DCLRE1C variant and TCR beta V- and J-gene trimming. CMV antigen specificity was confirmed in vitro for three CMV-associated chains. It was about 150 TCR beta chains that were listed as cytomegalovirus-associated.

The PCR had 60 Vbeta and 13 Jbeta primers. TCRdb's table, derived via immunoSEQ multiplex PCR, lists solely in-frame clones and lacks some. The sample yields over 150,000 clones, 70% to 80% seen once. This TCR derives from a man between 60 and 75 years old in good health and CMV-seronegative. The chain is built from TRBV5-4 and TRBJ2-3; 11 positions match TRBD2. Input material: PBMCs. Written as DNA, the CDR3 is TGTGCCAGCCAACCTAGCGGGGGGCGCACAGATACGCAGTATTTT. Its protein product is CASQPSGGRTDTQYF. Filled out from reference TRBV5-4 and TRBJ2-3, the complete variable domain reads ETGVTQSPTHLIKTRGQQVTLRCSSQSGHNTVSWYQQALGQGPQFIFQYYREEENGRGNFPPRFSGLQFPNYSSELNVNALELDDSALYLCASQPSGGRTDTQYFGPGTRLTVL.